This T cell receptor beta chain derives from a study of cytomegalovirus exposure and HLA in healthy donors. On this clone itself: As yet, its antigen is unknown.

13 Jbeta primers and 60 Vbeta primers were used for the PCR. Only in-frame clones appear in the TCRdb table, and some are missing; sequencing was by immunoSEQ multiplex PCR. The table includes approximately 69,000 clones, about 74% detected once. Findings of the study overall: Immune exposure information comprised only CMV serostatus. Among the most significant clusters, several appeared linked to common viral pathogens in a later analysis.

Trimming removed 0 bases from V and 5 bases from J; junction bases left unmatched: 0. In germline, CDR1 is GTSNPN, CDR2 SVGIG (reference sequence). The CDR3 has 13 amino acids. The sample was PBMCs. The chain recombines TRBV30 with TRBJ2-2, with 7 bases lining up with TRBD2. The sequence was obtained from a woman in her 30s in good health and CMV-seropositive. CDR3 amino acids: CAWSVGGTGELFF. The DNA of the CDR3 is TGTGCCTGGAGTGTGGGAGGGACCGGGGAGCTGTTTTTT.